A selection of T cell receptor beta chains follows, all from one sample in a study of identical twins. Each CDR3 protein is one row after TCRdb ran MiXCR on the 5' RACE reads. Of approximately 490,000 distinct CDR3 sequences detected, approximately 20% appear once; the ten largest clones hold approximately 0.49%. The same specimen was also included in a second study, on yellow fever vaccine responses in identical twins.

What was sequenced was CD4+ T cells sorted from blood. These receptors came from a woman between 18 and 30 years old in good health. The CDR3 runs from the conserved cysteine through the conserved F or W. Each record gives: clone size, J gene, CDR3 length, D gene, V gene, CDR3 DNA, CDR3 protein. The D gene is left open where the match is weak. Clone size is shown for a subset of rows, as once, few, many or a class of expanded clone.

- | TRBJ2-6 | 16 | - | TRBV12-3/TRBV12-4 | TGTGCCAGCAGTTTGGGGTGGGGGGCTGGGGCCAACGTCCTGACTTTC | CASSLGWGAGANVLTF
- | TRBJ2-7 | 16 | TRBD2 | TRBV9 | TGTGCCAGCAGCCCAACCGGGACTAGCGGGACCTACGAGCAGTACTTC | CASSPTGTSGTYEQYF
- | TRBJ2-5 | 11 | - | TRBV28 | TGTGCCAGCAGTGTTACGGAGACCCAGTACTTC | CASSVTETQYF
- | TRBJ2-5 | 15 | TRBD2 | TRBV7-9 | TGTGCCAGCAGCTTAGCTAGCGGGAGGGAAGAGACCCAGTACTTC | CASSLASGREETQYF
few | TRBJ2-1 | 15 | - | TRBV6-5 | TGTGCCAGCAGTTATGGCACAGGGTTATTGAATGAGCAGTTCTTC | CASSYGTGLLNEQFF
- | TRBJ1-5 | 15 | - | TRBV6-1 | TGTGCCAGCAGTGAATCTGGGAGAACAAATCAGCCCCAGCATTTT | CASSESGRTNQPQHF
- | TRBJ2-1 | 18 | TRBD2 | TRBV12-3/TRBV12-4 | TGTGCCAGCAGTTTAGCGGGGACTAGCGGCTTCTCCTACAATGAGCAGTTCTTC | CASSLAGTSGFSYNEQFF
few | TRBJ1-3 | 15 | - | TRBV7-2 | TGTGCCAGCAGCTTAGTAGGGTCCTCTGGAAACACCATATATTTT | CASSLVGSSGNTIYF
few | TRBJ2-2 | 20 | TRBD2 | TRBV28 | TGTGCCAGCAGTTTATGGAGAGGGCTAGCGGGAGGTATCAACACCGGGGAGCTGTTTTTT | CASSLWRGLAGGINTGELFF
few | TRBJ2-7 | 18 | TRBD2 | TRBV5-1 | TGCGCCAGCAGCTTGGCCCGGACTAGCGGGAGGTACTCCTACGAGCAGTACTTC | CASSLARTSGRYSYEQYF
many | TRBJ1-2 | 14 | - | TRBV29-1 | TGCAGCGTTCGGGGTGGACGGGCTAACTATGGCTACACCTTC | CSVRGGRANYGYTF
- | TRBJ2-7 | 12 | TRBD1 | TRBV29-1 | TGCAGCGCCGGGACAGGGGGCTACGAGCAGTACTTC | CSAGTGGYEQYF
- | TRBJ2-6 | 14 | - | TRBV4-1 | TGCGCCAGCAGTCGCCCCTCTGGGGCCAACGTCCTGACTTTC | CASSRPSGANVLTF
- | TRBJ1-1 | 12 | - | TRBV6-1 | TGTGCCAGCACCGAGGGTCGGTTTGAAGCTTTCTTT | CASTEGRFEAFF
few | TRBJ2-3 | 13 | - | TRBV28 | TGTGCCAGCAGTTTTGCCAGAGAAGATACGCAGTATTTT | CASSFAREDTQYF
- | TRBJ1-6 | 14 | - | TRBV5-1 | TGCGCCAGCAGCTCGATGTCGCCAAATTCACCCCTCCACTTT | CASSSMSPNSPLHF
- | TRBJ1-3 | 15 | TRBD1 | TRBV6-5 | TGTGCCAGCAGTTACTCTAGCACAGGGGCAAACACCATATATTTT | CASSYSSTGANTIYF
few | TRBJ2-1 | 16 | TRBD2 | TRBV6-4 | TGTGCCAGCAGTGACCAAGGGACTAGCGGGATAAATGAGCAGTTCTTC | CASSDQGTSGINEQFF
- | TRBJ1-2 | 12 | TRBD1 | TRBV3-1 | TGTGCCAGCAGCCCCCGGACAGGCGGCTACACCTTC | CASSPRTGGYTF
- | TRBJ2-7 | 11 | - | TRBV24-1 | TGTGCCACCAGCTACGGGGGCGAGCAGTACTTC | CATSYGGEQYF
few | TRBJ2-2 | 15 | - | TRBV5-5 | TGTGCCAGCAGCTTGAGTCTAGCGAGGACCGGGGAGCTGTTTTTT | CASSLSLARTGELFF
few | TRBJ1-2 | 14 | - | TRBV5-5 | TGTGCCAGCAGCTTCTGGGAGGGAATGGGTGGCTACACCTTC | CASSFWEGMGGYTF
- | TRBJ1-3 | 14 | TRBD1 | TRBV20-1 | TGCAGTGCTTTGGGACAGACCTCTGGAAACACCATATATTTT | CSALGQTSGNTIYF
- | TRBJ2-1 | 17 | - | TRBV12-3/TRBV12-4 | TGTGCCAGCAGTTTTGAGGTGTTTGGGCACTCCTACAATGAGCAGTTCTTC | CASSFEVFGHSYNEQFF
- | TRBJ2-7 | 14 | TRBD1 | TRBV20-1 | TGCAGTGCTAGCTCTGGGACAGGGCCCTACGAGCAGTACTTC | CSASSGTGPYEQYF
- | TRBJ2-5 | 12 | - | TRBV6-6 | TGTGCCAGCCGGGGGGCCGGGGAGACCCAGTACTTC | CASRGAGETQYF
- | TRBJ2-1 | 17 | TRBD2 | TRBV20-1 | TGCAGTGCTAGAGACGCGGCCGGGACTAGGGGATACAATGAGCAGTTCTTC | CSARDAAGTRGYNEQFF
- | TRBJ1-1 | 15 | - | TRBV7-9 | TGTGCCAGCAGCCCTGGCGGGTTCATGAACACTGAAGCTTTCTTT | CASSPGGFMNTEAFF
- | TRBJ2-3 | 15 | - | TRBV7-2 | TGTGCCAGCAGCTTATTCTCAGCCGGAGCAGATACGCAGTATTTT | CASSLFSAGADTQYF
once | TRBJ2-1 | 15 | - | TRBV7-2 | TGTGCCAGCAGGAAAGCGTCGGCCGGGGTTGGGGAGCAGTTCTTC | CASRKASAGVGEQFF
- | TRBJ1-4 | 15 | - | TRBV12-3/TRBV12-4 | TGTGCCAGCAGTTTGAGGTCAGGAACTAATGAAAAACTGTTTTTT | CASSLRSGTNEKLFF
few | TRBJ2-7 | 15 | - | TRBV11-2 | TGTGCCAGCAGTGTGGTAGTTTCTAGCGACTACGAGCAGTACTTC | CASSVVVSSDYEQYF
few | TRBJ2-3 | 16 | TRBD2 | TRBV5-8 | TGTGCCAGCAGCTTCGGGATTCTAGCGGGTCGAGATACGCAGTATTTT | CASSFGILAGRDTQYF
- | TRBJ1-3 | 13 | - | TRBV29-1 | TGCAGCGTTGCGGAGGTCTCTGGAAACACCATATATTTT | CSVAEVSGNTIYF
few | TRBJ2-1 | 16 | TRBD1 | TRBV12-3/TRBV12-4 | TGTGCCAGCAGTCAGGCTGAGGGACAGGGATACAATGAGCAGTTCTTC | CASSQAEGQGYNEQFF
- | TRBJ2-1 | 15 | - | TRBV11-2 | TGTGCCAGCAGCTCAGGGGGCGGGGGGGCCGGTGAGCAGTTCTTC | CASSSGGGGAGEQFF
- | TRBJ2-7 | 14 | TRBD2 | TRBV29-1 | TGCAGCGCTTATACTAGCGGGAGTCCCTACGAGCAGTACTTC | CSAYTSGSPYEQYF
few | TRBJ2-5 | 13 | - | TRBV10-3 | TGTGCCATCAGTAATGGCCCCAATGAGACCCAGTACTTC | CAISNGPNETQYF
few | TRBJ2-1 | 14 | - | TRBV28 | TGTGCCAGCAGTGAGGCGGGAAGATACAATGAGCAGTTCTTC | CASSEAGRYNEQFF
few | TRBJ2-7 | 16 | TRBD2 | TRBV3-1 | TGTGCCAGCAGCCCACGGGTAGCGGGAGTTTCTTACGAGCAGTACTTC | CASSPRVAGVSYEQYF